This is a list of T cell receptor beta chains from one sample in a study of CD8 T cells in ankylosing spondylitis. TCRdb re-called the 5' RACE reads through MiXCR, storing one row per CDR3 protein. The sample holds about 390,000 distinct CDR3 sequences, approximately 20% seen once. The sample taken for sequencing was blood, either unsorted or a sorted T cell fraction (not recorded which). Source of these receptors: a male donor with ankylosing spondylitis. Each CDR3 is given with its conserved first and last residue. A D gene is named only where the DNA matches it firmly. For some rows the clone size is stated as once, few or many, or as a class when expanded; others skip it.

j_call: TRBJ1-4
clone_size: few
d_call: .
v_call: TRBV4-1
cdr3_aa: CASSPLPREEANEKLFF
cdr3_nt: TGCGCCAGCAGCCCCCTCCCGCGGGAGGAGGCTAATGAAAAACTGTTTTTT

j_call: TRBJ2-1
clone_size: .
d_call: TRBD1
v_call: TRBV5-1
cdr3_aa: CASSLDRGNNEQFF
cdr3_nt: TGCGCCAGCAGCTTGGACAGGGGGAACAATGAGCAGTTCTTC

j_call: TRBJ1-1
clone_size: .
d_call: .
v_call: TRBV14
cdr3_aa: CASSRSTEAFF
cdr3_nt: TGTGCCAGCAGTCGATCCACTGAAGCTTTCTTT

j_call: TRBJ2-1
clone_size: .
d_call: .
v_call: TRBV7-2
cdr3_aa: CASSQNPISHEQFF
cdr3_nt: TGTGCCAGCAGCCAGAATCCAATCTCCCATGAGCAGTTCTTC

j_call: TRBJ2-1
clone_size: .
d_call: TRBD2
v_call: TRBV20-1
cdr3_aa: CSASAGRGEQFF
cdr3_nt: TGCAGTGCTAGTGCCGGGAGGGGTGAGCAGTTCTTC

j_call: TRBJ2-2
clone_size: .
d_call: .
v_call: TRBV5-1
cdr3_aa: CASAGPNDTGELFF
cdr3_nt: TGCGCCAGCGCGGGTCCTAACGACACCGGGGAGCTGTTTTTT

j_call: TRBJ1-5
clone_size: .
d_call: .
v_call: TRBV30
cdr3_aa: CAWNRYSNQPQHF
cdr3_nt: TGTGCCTGGAATAGGTATAGCAATCAGCCCCAGCATTTT

j_call: TRBJ2-1
clone_size: .
d_call: .
v_call: TRBV5-1
cdr3_aa: CASSSYGGGRVYEQFF
cdr3_nt: TGCGCCAGCAGCTCGTACGGGGGAGGCCGTGTGTATGAGCAGTTCTTC

j_call: TRBJ1-4
clone_size: .
d_call: .
v_call: TRBV29-1
cdr3_aa: CSAAGTEGEKLFF
cdr3_nt: TGCAGCGCGGCCGGGACGGAGGGGGAAAAACTGTTTTTT

j_call: TRBJ2-1
clone_size: few
d_call: TRBD2
v_call: TRBV27
cdr3_aa: CASSNLPIIAGVVDNEQFF
cdr3_nt: TGTGCCAGCAGTAATCTTCCCATTATAGCGGGAGTCGTTGACAATGAGCAGTTCTTC

j_call: TRBJ2-3
clone_size: .
d_call: .
v_call: TRBV3-1
cdr3_aa: CASSRRILGTDTQYF
cdr3_nt: TGTGCCAGCAGCCGTAGGATATTGGGAACAGATACGCAGTATTTT

j_call: TRBJ1-5
clone_size: few
d_call: .
v_call: TRBV20-1
cdr3_aa: CSARVAGRNQPQHF
cdr3_nt: TGCAGTGCTAGAGTCGCAGGCCGCAATCAGCCCCAGCATTTT

j_call: TRBJ2-4
clone_size: few
d_call: .
v_call: TRBV5-1
cdr3_aa: CASSSGDSLNIQYF
cdr3_nt: TGCGCCAGCAGCTCGGGGGACAGCCTAAACATTCAGTACTTC

j_call: TRBJ2-1
clone_size: few
d_call: TRBD2
v_call: TRBV5-6
cdr3_aa: CASAGLAGEVEQFF
cdr3_nt: TGTGCCAGCGCAGGACTAGCGGGAGAGGTTGAGCAGTTCTTC

j_call: TRBJ2-1
clone_size: .
d_call: TRBD2
v_call: TRBV29-1
cdr3_aa: CSVPGSGLSSYNEQFF
cdr3_nt: TGCAGCGTTCCGGGTAGCGGGTTAAGCTCCTACAATGAGCAGTTCTTC

j_call: TRBJ1-2
clone_size: .
d_call: .
v_call: TRBV6-5
cdr3_aa: CASSYTPNYGYTF
cdr3_nt: TGTGCCAGCAGTTACACACCTAACTATGGCTACACCTTC

j_call: TRBJ2-7
clone_size: .
d_call: .
v_call: TRBV2
cdr3_aa: CASSFKTGTGYRYEQYF
cdr3_nt: TGTGCCAGCAGTTTTAAGACCGGGACCGGATATCGCTACGAGCAGTACTTC

j_call: TRBJ2-1
clone_size: few
d_call: .
v_call: TRBV2
cdr3_aa: CASRRVRSSYNEQFF
cdr3_nt: TGTGCCAGCAGACGTGTGCGAAGCTCCTACAATGAGCAGTTCTTC

j_call: TRBJ1-4
clone_size: few
d_call: .
v_call: TRBV5-6
cdr3_aa: CASSLRREKLFF
cdr3_nt: TGTGCCAGCAGCTTAAGACGTGAAAAACTGTTTTTT

j_call: TRBJ2-3
clone_size: .
d_call: .
v_call: TRBV5-1
cdr3_aa: CASRGGPAYTDTQYF
cdr3_nt: TGCGCCAGCAGAGGGGGGCCAGCGTACACAGATACGCAGTATTTT

j_call: TRBJ2-1
clone_size: many
d_call: TRBD2
v_call: TRBV29-1
cdr3_aa: CSVAIAGGRNEQFF
cdr3_nt: TGCAGCGTGGCCATAGCGGGAGGGAGGAATGAGCAGTTCTTC

j_call: TRBJ2-1
clone_size: few
d_call: .
v_call: TRBV28
cdr3_aa: CASSLRGFWFNNEQFF
cdr3_nt: TGTGCCAGCAGTTTACGCGGGTTTTGGTTCAACAATGAGCAGTTCTTC

j_call: TRBJ2-1
clone_size: .
d_call: TRBD1
v_call: TRBV7-2
cdr3_aa: CASSLARGFGTGGNEQFF
cdr3_nt: TGTGCCAGCAGCTTAGCGAGGGGTTTCGGGACAGGGGGGAATGAGCAGTTCTTC

j_call: TRBJ2-7
clone_size: few
d_call: .
v_call: TRBV12-3/TRBV12-4
cdr3_aa: CASSFRGRMQYF
cdr3_nt: TGTGCCAGCAGTTTTAGAGGGCGGATGCAGTACTTC

j_call: TRBJ2-3
clone_size: .
d_call: .
v_call: TRBV15
cdr3_aa: CATSRDRIKADTQYF
cdr3_nt: TGTGCCACCAGCAGAGATCGGATCAAGGCAGATACGCAGTATTTT

j_call: TRBJ2-5
clone_size: .
d_call: .
v_call: TRBV20-1
cdr3_aa: CSAPVGGLKQETQYF
cdr3_nt: TGCAGTGCTCCCGTCGGCGGACTTAAGCAAGAGACCCAGTACTTC

j_call: TRBJ2-3
clone_size: few
d_call: .
v_call: TRBV29-1
cdr3_aa: CSVEQGWVVTDTQYF
cdr3_nt: TGCAGCGTTGAACAGGGTTGGGTAGTCACAGATACGCAGTATTTT

j_call: TRBJ2-5
clone_size: few
d_call: .
v_call: TRBV20-1
cdr3_aa: CSARNRVRETQYF
cdr3_nt: TGCAGTGCTAGAAACAGGGTTCGGGAGACCCAGTACTTC

j_call: TRBJ2-5
clone_size: many
d_call: .
v_call: TRBV2
cdr3_aa: CASSREKDETQYF
cdr3_nt: TGTGCCAGCAGCCGGGAGAAAGATGAGACCCAGTACTTC

j_call: TRBJ2-3
clone_size: few
d_call: TRBD2
v_call: TRBV18
cdr3_aa: CASSQLAGVGDTQYF
cdr3_nt: TGTGCCAGCTCACAACTAGCGGGAGTCGGAGATACGCAGTATTTT

j_call: TRBJ2-7
clone_size: .
d_call: TRBD2
v_call: TRBV9
cdr3_aa: CASNDGRANEQYF
cdr3_nt: TGTGCCAGCAATGACGGGAGGGCCAACGAGCAGTACTTC

j_call: TRBJ1-1
clone_size: few
d_call: .
v_call: TRBV3-1
cdr3_aa: CASSRGIGTYTEAFF
cdr3_nt: TGTGCCAGCAGCCGCGGAATAGGGACCTACACTGAAGCTTTCTTT

j_call: TRBJ2-1
clone_size: .
d_call: .
v_call: TRBV11-1
cdr3_aa: CASKYNNEQFF
cdr3_nt: TGTGCCAGCAAATATAACAATGAGCAGTTCTTC

j_call: TRBJ1-1
clone_size: .
d_call: .
v_call: TRBV2
cdr3_aa: CASSEWRTEAFF
cdr3_nt: TGTGCCAGCAGTGAGTGGCGGACTGAAGCTTTCTTT

j_call: TRBJ2-4
clone_size: many
d_call: .
v_call: TRBV6-2/TRBV6-3
cdr3_aa: CASSSNRDSGTKNIQYF
cdr3_nt: TGTGCCAGCAGTTCCAATAGGGACAGCGGGACCAAAAACATTCAGTACTTC

j_call: TRBJ2-1
clone_size: .
d_call: .
v_call: TRBV5-5
cdr3_aa: CASSRGWAINSNEQFF
cdr3_nt: TGTGCCAGCAGCCGGGGTTGGGCAATTAATTCGAATGAGCAGTTCTTC